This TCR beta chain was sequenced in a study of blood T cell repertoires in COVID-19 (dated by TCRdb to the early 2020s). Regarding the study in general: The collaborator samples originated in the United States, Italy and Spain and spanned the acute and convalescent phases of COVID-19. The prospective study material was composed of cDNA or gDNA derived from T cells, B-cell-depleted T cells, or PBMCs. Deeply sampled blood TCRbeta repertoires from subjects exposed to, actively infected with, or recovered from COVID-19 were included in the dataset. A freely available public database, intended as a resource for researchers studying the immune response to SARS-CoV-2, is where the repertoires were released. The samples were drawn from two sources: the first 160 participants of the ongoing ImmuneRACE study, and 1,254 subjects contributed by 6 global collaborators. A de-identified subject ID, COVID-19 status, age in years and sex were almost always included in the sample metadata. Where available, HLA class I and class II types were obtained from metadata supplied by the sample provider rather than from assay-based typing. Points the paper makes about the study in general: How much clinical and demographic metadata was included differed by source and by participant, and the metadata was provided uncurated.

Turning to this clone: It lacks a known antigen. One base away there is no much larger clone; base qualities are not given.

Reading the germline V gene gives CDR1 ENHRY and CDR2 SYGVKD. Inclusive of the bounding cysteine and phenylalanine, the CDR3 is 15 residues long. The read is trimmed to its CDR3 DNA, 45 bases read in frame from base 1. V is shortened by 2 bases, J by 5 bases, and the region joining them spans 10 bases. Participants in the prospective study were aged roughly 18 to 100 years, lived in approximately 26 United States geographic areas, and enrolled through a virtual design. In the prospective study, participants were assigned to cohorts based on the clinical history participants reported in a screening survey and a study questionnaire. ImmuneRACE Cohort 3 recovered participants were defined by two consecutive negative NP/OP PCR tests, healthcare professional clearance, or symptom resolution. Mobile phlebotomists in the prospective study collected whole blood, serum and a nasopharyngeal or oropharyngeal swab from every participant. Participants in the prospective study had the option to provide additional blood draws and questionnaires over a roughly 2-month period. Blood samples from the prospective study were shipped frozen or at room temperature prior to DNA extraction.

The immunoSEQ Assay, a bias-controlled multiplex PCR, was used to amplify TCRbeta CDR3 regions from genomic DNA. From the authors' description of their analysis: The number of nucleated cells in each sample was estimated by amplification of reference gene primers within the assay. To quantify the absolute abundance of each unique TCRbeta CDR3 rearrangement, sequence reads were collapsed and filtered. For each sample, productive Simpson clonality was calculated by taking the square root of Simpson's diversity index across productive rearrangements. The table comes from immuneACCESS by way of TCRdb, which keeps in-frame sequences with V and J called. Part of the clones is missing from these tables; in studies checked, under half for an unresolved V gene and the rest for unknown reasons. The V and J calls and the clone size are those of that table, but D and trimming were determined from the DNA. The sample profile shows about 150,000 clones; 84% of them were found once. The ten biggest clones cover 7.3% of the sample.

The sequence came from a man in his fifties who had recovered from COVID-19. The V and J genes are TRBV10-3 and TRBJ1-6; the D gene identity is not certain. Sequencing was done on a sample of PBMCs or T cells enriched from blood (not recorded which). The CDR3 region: CAISEMRGDNSPLHF. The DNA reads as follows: TGTGCCATCAGTGAGATGCGGGGAGATAATTCACCCCTCCACTTT.